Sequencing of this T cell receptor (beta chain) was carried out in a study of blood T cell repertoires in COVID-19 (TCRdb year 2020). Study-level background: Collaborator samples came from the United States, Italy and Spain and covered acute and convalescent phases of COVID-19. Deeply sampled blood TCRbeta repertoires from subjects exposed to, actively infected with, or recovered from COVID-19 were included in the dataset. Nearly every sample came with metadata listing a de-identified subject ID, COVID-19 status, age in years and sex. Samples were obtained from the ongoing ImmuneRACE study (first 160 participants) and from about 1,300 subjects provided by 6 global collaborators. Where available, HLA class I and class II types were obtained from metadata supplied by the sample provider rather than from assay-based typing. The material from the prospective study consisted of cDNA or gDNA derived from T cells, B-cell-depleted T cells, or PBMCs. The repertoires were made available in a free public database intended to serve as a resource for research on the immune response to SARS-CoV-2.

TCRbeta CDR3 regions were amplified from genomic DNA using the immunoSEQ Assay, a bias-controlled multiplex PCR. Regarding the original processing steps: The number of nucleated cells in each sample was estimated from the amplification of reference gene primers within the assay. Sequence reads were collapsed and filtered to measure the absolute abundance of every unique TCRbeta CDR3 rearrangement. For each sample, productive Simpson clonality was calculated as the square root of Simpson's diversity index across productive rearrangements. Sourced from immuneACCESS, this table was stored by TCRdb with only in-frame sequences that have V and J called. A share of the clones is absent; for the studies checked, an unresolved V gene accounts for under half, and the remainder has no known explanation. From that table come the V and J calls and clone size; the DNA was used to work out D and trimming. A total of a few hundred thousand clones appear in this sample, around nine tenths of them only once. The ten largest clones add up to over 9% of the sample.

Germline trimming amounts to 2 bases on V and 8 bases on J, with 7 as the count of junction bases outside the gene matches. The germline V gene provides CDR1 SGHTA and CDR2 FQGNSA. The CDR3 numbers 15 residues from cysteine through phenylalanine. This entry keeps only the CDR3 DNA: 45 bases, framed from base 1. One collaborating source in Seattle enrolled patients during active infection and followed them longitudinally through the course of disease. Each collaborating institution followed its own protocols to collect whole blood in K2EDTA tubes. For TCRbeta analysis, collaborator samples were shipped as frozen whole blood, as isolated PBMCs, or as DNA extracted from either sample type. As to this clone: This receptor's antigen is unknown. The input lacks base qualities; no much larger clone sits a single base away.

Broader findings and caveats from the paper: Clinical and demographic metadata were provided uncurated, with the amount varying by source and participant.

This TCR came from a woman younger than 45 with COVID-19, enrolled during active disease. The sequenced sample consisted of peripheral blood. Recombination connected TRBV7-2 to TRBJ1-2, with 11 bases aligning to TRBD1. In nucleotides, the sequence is TGTGCCAGCAGCTTATTCAGGACAGGGGGCAGGGGCTACACCTTC. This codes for CASSLFRTGGRGYTF.